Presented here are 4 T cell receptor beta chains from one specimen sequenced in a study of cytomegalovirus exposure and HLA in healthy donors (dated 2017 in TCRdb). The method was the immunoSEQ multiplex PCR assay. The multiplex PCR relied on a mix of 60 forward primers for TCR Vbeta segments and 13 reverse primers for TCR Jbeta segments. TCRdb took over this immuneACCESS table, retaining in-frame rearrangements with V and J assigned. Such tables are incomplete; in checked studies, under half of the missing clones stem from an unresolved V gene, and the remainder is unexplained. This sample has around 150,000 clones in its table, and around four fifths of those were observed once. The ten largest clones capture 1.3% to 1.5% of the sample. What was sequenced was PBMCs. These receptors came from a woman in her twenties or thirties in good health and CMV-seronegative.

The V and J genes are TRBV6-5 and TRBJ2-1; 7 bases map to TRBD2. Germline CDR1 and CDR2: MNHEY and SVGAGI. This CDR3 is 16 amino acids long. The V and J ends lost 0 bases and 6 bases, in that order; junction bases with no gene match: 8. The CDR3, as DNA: TGTGCCAGCAGTTACTCGGGAGGGGTCTTCCTCAATGAGCAGTTCTTC. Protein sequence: CASSYSGGVFLNEQFF.

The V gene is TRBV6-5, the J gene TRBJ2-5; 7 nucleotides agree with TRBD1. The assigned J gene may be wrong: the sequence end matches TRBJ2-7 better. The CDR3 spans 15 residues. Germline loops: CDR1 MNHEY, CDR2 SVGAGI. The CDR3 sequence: CASSYRLTGSGEQYF. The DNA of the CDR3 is TGTGCCAGCAGTTACCGCCTGACAGGGTCGGGCGAGCAGTACTTC.

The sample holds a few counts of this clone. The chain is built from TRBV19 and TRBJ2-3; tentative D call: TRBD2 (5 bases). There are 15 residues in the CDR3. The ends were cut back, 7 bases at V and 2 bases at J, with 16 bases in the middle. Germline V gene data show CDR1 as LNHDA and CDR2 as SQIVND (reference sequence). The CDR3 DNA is TGTGCCAGTAAAAACGGGCTAGCTTTCACAGATACGCAGTATTTT. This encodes CASKNGLAFTDTQYF.

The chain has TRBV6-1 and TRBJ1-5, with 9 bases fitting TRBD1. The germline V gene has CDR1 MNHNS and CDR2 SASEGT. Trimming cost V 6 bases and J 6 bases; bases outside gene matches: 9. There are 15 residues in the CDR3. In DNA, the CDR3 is TGTGCCAGCAGAGGACAGGGGCTCCGGACTCAGCCCCAGCATTTT. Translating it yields CASRGQGLRTQPQHF.